This entry lists 10 T cell receptor beta chains sequenced from one sample in a study of control samples from healthy donors and cancer patients. Sequencing was performed with immunoSEQ multiplex PCR; in TCRdb, only in-frame clones are kept and a portion is missing. Of 100,000 to 150,000 clones listed, about 89% were seen once; the top ten hold roughly 2.8%. Sample: blood. Every receptor here comes from a man aged 60 to 75 in good health.

As regards this clone: The same CDR3 can be traced to other DNA sequences in this sample. J is TRBJ1-1 and V is TRBV12-3 or TRBV12-4; D ambiguous. The CDR3 contains 11 residues. Trimming shortened V by 1 base and J by 7 bases, and 4 bases separated the two germline ends. The CDR3 loop reads CASSLGGEAFF. The CDR3 DNA reads as TGTGCCAGCAGTTTAGGGGGTGAAGCTTTCTTT.

The rearrangement joins TRBV7-2 to TRBJ2-3; D is unclear. This CDR3 has 13 amino acids. Between the trimmed V and J ends, which lost 3 bases and 6 bases, there was a span of 10 bases. Germline V CDR1 and CDR2: SGHTA, FQGNSA. The CDR3 nucleotides read TGTGCCAGCAGCTTCCTCGGGTGGGATACGCAGTATTTT. This translates into CASSFLGWDTQYF.

This clone was recorded once. The rearrangement joins TRBV4-1 to TRBJ1-1; the D is unclear. The CDR3 runs 14 residues. The germline V gene has CDR1 MGHRA and CDR2 YSYEKL. The ends were cut back, 1 base at V and 6 bases at J, with 12 bases in the middle. CDR3 in DNA: TGCGCCAGCAGCCAAGGCCCGCTGCCCCCTGAAGCTTTCTTT. Protein product: CASSQGPLPPEAFF.

In its sample, this clone was seen once. The chain is built from TRBV7-2 and TRBJ1-6; 8 bases fit TRBD1. In germline, CDR1 is SGHTA, CDR2 FQGNSA. J gave up 8 bases and V 3 bases, and 3 bases lay outside the gene matches. The CDR3 runs to 14 residues. CDR3 nucleotide sequence: TGTGCCAGCAGCTTTGACAGGGGTTATTCACCCCTCCACTTT. It encodes CASSFDRGYSPLHF.

The chain carries TRBV30 and TRBJ1-1, with D maybe TRBD1 (5 bases). The V gene's germline CDR1 is GTSNPN and CDR2 SVGIG (reference sequence). The V gene lost 0 bases and the J gene lost 11 bases, with 16 bases spanning the gap. The CDR3 loop spans 13 amino acids. CDR3 bases: TGTGCCTGGAGTGTAGGTCAGGGCGTGGGGGCTTTCTTT. It encodes CAWSVGQGVGAFF.

The rearrangement uses TRBV27 and TRBJ1-2; the D is unclear. V lost 5 bases to trimming and J lost 8 bases, with 15 bases between them. Germline V gives CDR1 MNHEY, CDR2 SMNVEV (reference sequence). This CDR3 comprises 13 residues. The CDR3: CASSPFGLSGYTF. DNA of the CDR3: TGTGCCAGCAGTCCCTTCGGGCTGTCGGGCTACACCTTC.

The chain carries TRBV30 and TRBJ1-1; 8 positions match TRBD1. The junction had 10 bases not matched to a gene; V was cut back by 3 bases and J by 1 base. The CDR3 runs 16 residues. CDR1 is GTSNPN, CDR2 SVGIG, per germline (reference sequence). CDR3 DNA sequence: TGTGCCTGGAGCGAAACTTCCGGGACAGGGAACACTGAAGCTTTCTTT. Its translation is CAWSETSGTGNTEAFF.

A single count supports this clone. CDR3 in amino acids: CASSQGRGAYNEQFF. The DNA of the CDR3 is TGTGCCAGCAGCCAAGGGCGGGGGGCTTACAATGAGCAGTTCTTC. The chain joins TRBV3-1 (or the pseudogene TRBV3-2) to TRBJ2-1, with 8 bases that match TRBD2. The germline V gene encodes CDR1 LGHDT and CDR2 YNNKEL (reference sequence). V shed 1 base, J shed 4 bases, and the junction held 3 bases outside the gene matches. The CDR3 sequence is 15 residues long.

The chain has TRBV12-2 and TRBJ2-2; the table's D call, TRBD2, was not checked against the DNA. TRBV12-2 is shown as a pseudogene. The CDR3 contains 17 residues. The CDR3 reads CASRLNTRGGQDGELFF. The CDR3 nucleotides read TGTGCAAGTCGCTTAAATACGCGGGGGGGCCAGGACGGGGAGCTGTTTTTT.

The V gene is TRBV19, the J gene TRBJ1-6, with D unresolved. The CDR3 spans 15 residues. The germline V gene encodes CDR1 LNHDA and CDR2 SQIVND (reference sequence). V was clipped by 6 bases and J by 2 bases, with 11 bases between them. CDR3 residues: CASREEGPYNSPLHF. CDR3 coding DNA: TGTGCCAGTAGAGAGGAGGGTCCCTATAATTCACCCCTCCACTTT.